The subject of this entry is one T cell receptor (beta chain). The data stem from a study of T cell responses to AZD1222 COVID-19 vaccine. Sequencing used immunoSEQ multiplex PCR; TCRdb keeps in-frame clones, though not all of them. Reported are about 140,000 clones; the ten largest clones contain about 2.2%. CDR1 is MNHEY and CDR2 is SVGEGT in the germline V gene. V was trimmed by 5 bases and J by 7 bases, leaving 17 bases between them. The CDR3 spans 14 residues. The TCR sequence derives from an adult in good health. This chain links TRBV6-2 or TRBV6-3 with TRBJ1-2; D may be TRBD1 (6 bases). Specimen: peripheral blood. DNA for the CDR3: TGTGCCAGCAGTGACGACCACGACAGGAGTGGCTACACCTTC. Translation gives CASSDDHDRSGYTF.